The rows below give T cell receptor beta chains drawn from one sample of a study of blood T cell repertoires in COVID-19. Data came from immunoSEQ multiplex PCR; TCRdb stores just in-frame clones and leaves some out. The sample includes under 250,000 clones, approximately 91% of them seen just once. The specimen sequenced was peripheral blood. The source is a man between 60 and 75 years old who had recovered from COVID-19. The CDR3 runs from the conserved cysteine through the conserved F or W. The order of the fields is J gene, D gene, clone size, V gene, CDR3 protein, CDR3 DNA. D genes are given only for firm matches. Size values are once, few and many counts, or a class for expanded clones, and some rows have none.

TRBJ1-6 - - TRBV7-2 CASSSPTGIYNSPLHF TGTGCCAGCAGCTCTCCGACAGGAATATATAATTCACCCCTCCACTTT
TRBJ2-7 TRBD1 - TRBV4-1 CASSDRQGDYEQYF TGCGCCAGCAGCGACCGACAGGGGGACTACGAGCAGTACTTC
TRBJ1-4 TRBD1 - TRBV6-5 CASSPRGQGREKLFF TGTGCCAGCAGTCCGCGGGGACAGGGGAGGGAAAAACTGTTTTTT
TRBJ1-6 - few TRBV6-1 CASSEGHLEVNSPLHF TGTGCCAGCAGTGAGGGACACTTGGAGGTTAATTCACCCCTCCACTTT
TRBJ1-3 - once TRBV19 CASSPQGSPSGNTIYF TGTGCCAGTAGTCCTCAGGGGTCGCCTTCTGGAAACACCATATATTTT
TRBJ2-5 - - TRBV9 CASSWDINQETQYF TGTGCCAGCAGTTGGGACATAAACCAAGAGACCCAGTACTTC
TRBJ2-1 TRBD2 - TRBV2 CASRRFSGGAGEQFF TGTGCCAGCAGGAGGTTTAGCGGGGGGGCAGGGGAGCAGTTCTTC
TRBJ1-2 TRBD1 - TRBV7-3 CASSLPHRGFDYGYTF TGTGCCAGCAGCTTACCCCACAGGGGTTTTGACTATGGCTACACCTTC
TRBJ1-3 TRBD1 - TRBV27 CASSPVQGAGNTIYF TGTGCCAGCAGTCCAGTACAGGGGGCTGGAAACACCATATATTTT
TRBJ1-1 TRBD1 - TRBV4-1 CASSQGGQGVAFF TGCGCCAGCAGCCAAGGGGGACAGGGGGTAGCTTTCTTT
TRBJ2-1 - - TRBV4-3 CASSQAPPGVAYNEQFF TGCGCCAGCAGCCAAGCCCCCCCGGGAGTCGCCTACAATGAGCAGTTCTTC
TRBJ2-7 - - TRBV10-3 CAISDIATGRTYEQYF TGTGCCATCAGTGATATCGCGACAGGGAGGACCTACGAGCAGTACTTC
TRBJ2-4 TRBD2 - TRBV6-6 CASSLGLAGDLAKNIQYF TGTGCCAGCAGTCTCGGACTAGCGGGAGACCTAGCCAAAAACATTCAGTACTTC